Each of the 30 T cell receptor beta chains below was sequenced from the same sample in a study of spatial heterogeneity in lung cancer. As for time point: sample taken at primary tumor resection. TCRdb passed the 5' RACE reads through MiXCR, listing each CDR3 protein once. The table shows around 95,000 distinct CDR3 sequences, with 4% to 4.5% occurring only once. Study-level points and caveats: Mutation counts in tumors were tracked by counts of expanded intratumoral alpha and beta TCRs.

What these receptors recognize is not known. The sample consisted of lung tumor tissue, taken at surgery. These receptor sequences come from a male donor with early-stage non-small cell lung cancer.

The rearrangement joins TRBV20-1 to TRBJ2-7; no reliable D call. The CDR3 is 14 residues long. Germline-derived CDR1 and CDR2 are DFQATT and SNEGSKA (reference sequence). The V end was cut by 0 bases, the J end by 0 bases, with 9 bases between. CDR3 sequence: CSARDLVLSYEQYF. CDR3 bases: TGCAGTGCTAGAGATCTAGTCCTCTCCTACGAGCAGTACTTC.

This clonotype was found many times. The genes are TRBV6-6 and TRBJ1-5, with 8 positions matching TRBD1. Unmatched junction bases numbered 9, after V lost 5 bases and J lost 6 bases. This CDR3 is 15 amino acids long. Germline values: CDR1 MNHNY, CDR2 SVGAGI (reference sequence). CDR3 in amino acids: CASSTGQGFSQPQHF. CDR3 nucleotides: TGTGCCAGCAGTACTGGACAGGGCTTCAGTCAGCCCCAGCATTTT.

In this sample, this clonotype turned up many times. The chain joins TRBV6-1 to TRBJ2-1; 9 bases map to TRBD2. In germline, CDR1 is MNHNS, CDR2 SASEGT. The CDR3 has 14 amino acids. V shed 6 bases, J shed 7 bases, and the junction held 7 bases outside the gene matches. CDR3 loop: CASRSRLAGNEQFF. In DNA form, the CDR3 reads TGTGCCAGCAGAAGTAGGCTAGCGGGGAATGAGCAGTTCTTC.

There are many counts of this clonotype. V gene TRBV10-3 combines with J gene TRBJ2-5; TRBD2 aligns across 7 bases. This CDR3 spans 16 amino acids. J gave up 5 bases and V 4 bases, and 13 bases lay outside the gene matches. CDR1 ENHRY and CDR2 SYGVKD come from the germline V gene. The CDR3 spells CAISATPRGRDETQYF. CDR3 in DNA: TGTGCCATCAGTGCCACCCCTCGCGGGAGAGACGAGACCCAGTACTTC.

This clonotype occurred once. V and J are TRBV6-2 or TRBV6-3 and TRBJ2-3; TRBD2 matches at 10 bases. The CDR3 covers 20 residues. J was trimmed by 2 bases and V by 2 bases; bases with no gene match: 16. Germline CDR1 and CDR2: MNHEY and SVGEGT. The CDR3 bases are TGTGCCAGCAGTTACACGATGGCCGCGACCGGACTAGCGGACACAGATACGCAGTATTTT. Translating it yields CASSYTMAATGLADTDTQYF.

This clonotype was counted at least ten times. The chain joins TRBV10-3 to TRBJ2-3; D unresolved. V dropped 3 bases and J dropped 0 bases, with 7 bases sitting between them. The CDR3 covers 14 residues. CDR1 is ENHRY and CDR2 is SYGVKD in the germline V gene. CDR3 sequence reads: CAISDSPSTDTQYF. CDR3 coding DNA: TGTGCCATCAGTGACAGTCCTAGCACAGATACGCAGTATTTT.

This clonotype has a count of ten or more. The gene calls are TRBV28 and TRBJ2-1, with D perhaps matching TRBD1 or TRBD2 (5 bases each). The germline CDR1 and CDR2 sequences are MDHEN and SYDVKM. V dropped 2 bases and J dropped 0 bases, with 11 bases sitting between them. The CDR3 covers 16 residues. In DNA, the CDR3 is TGTGCCAGCAGTTTAATGGGACCCTTCTCCTACAATGAGCAGTTCTTC. Protein sequence: CASSLMGPFSYNEQFF. Variable domain in full (rest from reference TRBV28 and TRBJ2-1): DVKVTQSSRYLVKRTGEKVFLECVQDMDHENMFWYRQDPGLGLRLIYFSYDVKMKEKGDIPEGYSVSREKKERFSLILESASTNQTSMYLCASSLMGPFSYNEQFFGPGTRLTVL.

This clonotype was observed a few times. This rearrangement joins TRBV7-9 to TRBJ2-1, with 7 bases matching TRBD2. V shed 4 bases, J shed 7 bases, and the junction held 13 bases outside the gene matches. The CDR3 has 16 residues. The germline V gene has CDR1 SEHNR and CDR2 FQNEAQ (reference sequence). The CDR3 sequence: CASSSPFVGRLNEQFF. In DNA, the CDR3 is TGTGCCAGCAGCTCCCCTTTTGTCGGGAGGTTGAATGAGCAGTTCTTC.

This clonotype was recorded many times. The chain combines TRBV5-1 with TRBJ2-2; the D gene is possibly TRBD1 (6 bases). The germline V gene has CDR1 SGHRS and CDR2 YFSETQ. CDR3 size: 12 residues. Trimming pared 4 bases from V and 8 bases from J, leaving 9 bases between. This CDR3 reads CASSVDRGELFF. DNA of the CDR3: TGCGCCAGCAGCGTTGACAGGGGGGAGCTGTTTTTT.

Ten or more counts support this clonotype. The CDR3: CASGDGGGLYTGELFF. The CDR3 DNA is TGTGCCAGCGGGGATGGCGGGGGACTATACACCGGGGAGCTGTTTTTT. The chain combines TRBV28 with TRBJ2-2, with TRBD2 matching 7 bases. Looked up from germline, CDR1 is MDHEN and CDR2 is SYDVKM. V shed 8 bases and J 3 bases; nucleotides not matched to a gene: 12. This CDR3 has 16 amino acids.

This clonotype was found many times. This rearrangement joins TRBV10-2 to TRBJ2-3; 9 nucleotides line up with TRBD1. Unmatched junction bases numbered 10, after V lost 7 bases and J lost 2 bases. Germline values: CDR1 WSHSY, CDR2 SAAADI. CDR3 length: 16 residues. DNA for the CDR3: TGCGCCAGCATGGGTTTGGGACAGGGTTTCACAGATACGCAGTATTTT. Translation gives CASMGLGQGFTDTQYF.

The sample holds many counts of this clonotype. This chain links TRBV11-2 with TRBJ2-1; D is possibly TRBD1 or TRBD2 (5 bases each). The germline V and J ends were trimmed by 3 bases and 5 bases, with 8 bases remaining between them. This CDR3 is 13 amino acids long. From germline, CDR1 is SGHAT and CDR2 FQNNGV. The DNA for the CDR3 is TGTGCCAGCAGCTTGGGGGAGAACAATGAGCAGTTCTTC. It translates to CASSLGENNEQFF.

This clonotype was found a few times. The V gene is TRBV25-1, the J gene TRBJ1-2; D is perhaps TRBD1 (5 bases). This CDR3 region has 15 residues. The germline V gene has CDR1 MGHDK and CDR2 SYGVNS. V lost 2 bases, J lost 2 bases, and 12 bases lay in between. The CDR3 DNA reads as TGTGCCAGCAGTGAACCGTCCCGGGACAACTATGGCTACACCTTC. This sequence encodes CASSEPSRDNYGYTF.

This clonotype was counted many times. The V call is TRBV11-2, the J call TRBJ2-3; TRBD2 aligns across 7 bases. Germline lookup yields CDR1 SGHAT and CDR2 FQNNGV. V lost 3 bases and J lost 4; bases outside the gene matches: 4. The CDR3 extends over 14 amino acids. DNA of the CDR3: TGTGCCAGCAGCTTGGGCGGGAGTGCAGATACGCAGTATTTT. Translating it yields CASSLGGSADTQYF.

V gene TRBV7-6 combines with J gene TRBJ2-7; D may be TRBD1 or TRBD2 (6 bases each). This CDR3 has 13 amino acids. The germline V gene encodes CDR1 SGHVS and CDR2 FNYEAQ. Trimming removed 5 bases at V and 7 bases at J, with 15 bases between. The CDR3 spells CASSGEAGEEQYF. The CDR3 DNA sequence: TGTGCCAGCAGCGGGGAGGCAGGGGAGGAGCAGTACTTC.

The sample holds many counts of this clonotype. J is TRBJ2-1 and V is TRBV20-1, with 7 bases matching TRBD2. Trimming cost V 2 bases and J 7 bases; bases outside gene matches: 2. CDR1 DFQATT and CDR2 SNEGSKA come from the germline V gene (reference sequence). CDR3 length equals 12 residues. CDR3 DNA sequence: TGCAGTGCTAGAAGACTAGCAAATGAGCAGTTCTTC. Translated, it gives CSARRLANEQFF.

This clonotype was counted between two and nine times. The chain links TRBV5-1 to TRBJ2-3; D remains ambiguous. The length of the CDR3 is 13 residues. Germline-derived CDR1 and CDR2 are SGHRS and YFSETQ. V was pared by 4 bases and J by 3 bases, with 9 bases between. In nucleotides, the CDR3 is TGCGCCAGCAGCCCTGGCGAGACAGATACGCAGTATTTT. Encoded protein: CASSPGETDTQYF.

The chain couples TRBV7-9 to TRBJ2-7, with TRBD1 as a possible D gene (6 bases). The germline gives CDR1 SEHNR, CDR2 FQNEAQ (reference sequence). This CDR3 comprises 14 residues. V shed 4 bases and J shed 2 bases, with 12 bases lying between them. Here the CDR3 DNA reads TGTGCCAGCAGCTCGGGACAACTGCCCTACGAGCAGTACTTC. It specifies CASSSGQLPYEQYF.

By sample share, this clonotype is medium-sized. The V and J genes are TRBV28 and TRBJ2-2, with D possibly being TRBD1 (5 bases). V lost 7 bases to trimming and J lost 6 bases, with 21 bases between them. This CDR3 is 16 amino acids long. Germline values: CDR1 MDHEN, CDR2 SYDVKM. The chain's CDR3 is CASTWSTGSVAGELFF. The CDR3 region has the DNA TGTGCCAGCACCTGGAGTACAGGTTCTGTCGCCGGGGAGCTGTTTTTT.

This clonotype showed up many times. This rearrangement joins TRBV10-3 to TRBJ2-5; D is unclear. The germline V gene has CDR1 ENHRY and CDR2 SYGVKD. Trimming left V 4 bases short and J 4 bases short, with 13 bases between. The length of the CDR3 is 14 residues. The CDR3 nucleotides read TGTGCCATCAGTGGAATGGGTATAGGAGAGACCCAGTACTTC. As protein: CAISGMGIGETQYF.

This clonotype was seen at least ten times. J is TRBJ2-7 and V is TRBV28, with D hard to call. The V gene's germline CDR1 is MDHEN and CDR2 SYDVKM. V lost 3 bases, J lost 3 bases, and 6 bases lay in between. The length of the CDR3 is 12 residues. This CDR3 is CASSFGYYEQYF. The CDR3 DNA reads TGTGCCAGCAGTTTTGGATACTACGAGCAGTACTTC.

The chain has TRBV7-2 and TRBJ1-6; maybe TRBD1 (5 bases). Germline V gives CDR1 SGHTA, CDR2 FQGNSA. CDR3 size: 14 residues. V lost 5 bases, J lost 6 bases, and 11 bases lay in between. The CDR3 bases are TGTGCCAGCAGCCGAGACAGACTTAATTCACCCCTCCACTTT. Its protein is CASSRDRLNSPLHF.

There are many counts of this clonotype. The chain recombines TRBV12-3 or TRBV12-4 with TRBJ1-4; TRBD1 is a possible D gene (6 bases). The CDR3 is made up of 15 amino acids. V dropped 6 bases and J dropped 8 bases, with 19 bases sitting between them. CDR3 nucleotides: TGTGCCAGCAGCTACCGGGACACCCTTACCGAAAAACTGTTTTTT. Translated: CASSYRDTLTEKLFF.

Ten or more counts support this clonotype. The chain links TRBV6-6 to TRBJ1-2; D remains ambiguous. V shed 8 bases and J shed 4 bases, with 14 bases lying between them. In germline, CDR1 is MNHNY, CDR2 SVGAGI (reference sequence). The CDR3 extends over 13 amino acids. The CDR3 spells CASLTPGFYGYTF. The CDR3 coding sequence is TGTGCCAGCCTTACCCCGGGCTTCTATGGCTACACCTTC.

This clonotype is a singleton in its sample. A much larger clone is a single base away; this may be a read error. The chain uses TRBV7-2 and TRBJ2-7; TRBD1 aligns across 7 bases. V shed 8 bases, J shed 3 bases, and the junction held 13 bases outside the gene matches. This CDR3 comprises 15 residues. Germline assignment: CDR1 SGHTA and CDR2 FQGNSA. CDR3 DNA: TGTGCCAGCTGCTCTGGGGACAGAGCTATCTACGAGCAGTACTTC. Protein product: CASCSGDRAIYEQYF.

This clonotype was counted many times. The chain recombines TRBV28 with TRBJ1-2, with 7 nucleotides matching TRBD1. J was trimmed by 4 bases and V by 7 bases; bases with no gene match: 6. CDR1 and CDR2 from the germline V gene are MDHEN and SYDVKM. This CDR3 region has 13 residues. Written as DNA, the CDR3 is TGTGCCAGCACTCCCAGGGGGGGCTATGGCTACACCTTC. It is translated as CASTPRGGYGYTF.

In its sample, this clonotype was seen many times. The V and J genes are TRBV25-1 and TRBJ2-7; D might be TRBD2 (6 bases). V was trimmed by 1 base and J by 5 bases, leaving 15 bases between them. There are 15 residues in the CDR3. The germline CDR1 and CDR2 sequences are MGHDK and SYGVNS. CDR3 protein: CASSEFGGEQDEQYF. Written as DNA, the CDR3 is TGTGCCAGCAGTGAATTCGGGGGTGAACAGGACGAGCAGTACTTC.

Many counts were recorded for this clonotype. The V gene is TRBV27, the J gene TRBJ2-7, with a possible D match to TRBD2 (5 bases). The length of the CDR3 is 14 residues. Germline CDR1 and CDR2: MNHEY and SMNVEV (reference sequence). V gave up 7 bases and J gave up 0 bases, with 13 bases separating them. This CDR3 is CASKPSGYSYEQYF. CDR3 sequence (DNA): TGTGCCAGCAAACCCTCGGGGTACTCCTACGAGCAGTACTTC.

This chain connects TRBV6-1 to TRBJ2-7, with 14 bases aligning to TRBD2. The length of the CDR3 is 14 residues. Germline-derived CDR1 and CDR2 are MNHNS and SASEGT. With V trimmed by 6 bases and J by 4 bases, 2 bases remained unmatched. CDR3 region: CASRGTSGSYEQYF. CDR3 coding DNA: TGTGCCAGCAGGGGGACTAGCGGGAGTTACGAGCAGTACTTC.

This clonotype was detected ten times or more. The CDR3 nucleotides are TGCGCCAGCAGCCAGACACTGTCAGTAGCGGCGCAGTGGACCCAGTACTTC. Translated: CASSQTLSVAAQWTQYF. This rearrangement joins TRBV4-1 to TRBJ2-5; a weak D match, TRBD2 (6 bases). V lost 3 bases, J lost 7 bases, and 24 bases lay in between. Germline V gene lookup returns CDR1 MGHRA and CDR2 YSYEKL. The CDR3 consists of 17 residues.